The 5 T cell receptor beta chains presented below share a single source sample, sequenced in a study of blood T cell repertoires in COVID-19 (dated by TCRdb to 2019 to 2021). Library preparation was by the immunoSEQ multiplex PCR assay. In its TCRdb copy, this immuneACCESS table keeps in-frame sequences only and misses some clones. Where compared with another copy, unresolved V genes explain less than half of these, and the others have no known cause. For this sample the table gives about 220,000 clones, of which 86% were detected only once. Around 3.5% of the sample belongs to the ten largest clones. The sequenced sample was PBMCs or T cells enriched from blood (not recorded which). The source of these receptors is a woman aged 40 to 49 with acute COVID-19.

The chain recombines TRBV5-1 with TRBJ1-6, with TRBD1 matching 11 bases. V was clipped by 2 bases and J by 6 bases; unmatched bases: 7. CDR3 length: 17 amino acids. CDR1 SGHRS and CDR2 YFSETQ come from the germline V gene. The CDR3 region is CASSFQAGTGGNSPLHF. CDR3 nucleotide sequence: TGCGCCAGCAGCTTCCAGGCCGGGACAGGGGGTAATTCACCCCTCCACTTT.

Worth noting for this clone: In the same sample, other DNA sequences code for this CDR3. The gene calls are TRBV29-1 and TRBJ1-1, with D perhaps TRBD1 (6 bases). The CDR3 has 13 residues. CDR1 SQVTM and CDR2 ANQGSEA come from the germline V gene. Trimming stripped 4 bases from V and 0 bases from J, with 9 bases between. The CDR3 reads CSVAQGMNTEAFF. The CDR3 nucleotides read TGCAGCGTTGCACAGGGAATGAACACTGAAGCTTTCTTT.

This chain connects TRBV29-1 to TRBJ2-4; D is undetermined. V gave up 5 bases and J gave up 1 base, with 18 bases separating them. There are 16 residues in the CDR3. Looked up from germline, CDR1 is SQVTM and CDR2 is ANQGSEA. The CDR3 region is CSVQISSFGAKNIQYF. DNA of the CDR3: TGCAGCGTTCAGATCAGTTCGTTTGGTGCCAAAAACATTCAGTACTTC.

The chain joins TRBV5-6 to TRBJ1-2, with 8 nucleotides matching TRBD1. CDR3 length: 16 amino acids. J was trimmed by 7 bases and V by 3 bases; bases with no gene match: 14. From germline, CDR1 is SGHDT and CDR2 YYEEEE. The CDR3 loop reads CASSSGQGHPLSGYTF. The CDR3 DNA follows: TGTGCCAGCAGCTCCGGACAGGGACATCCGTTATCTGGCTACACCTTC.

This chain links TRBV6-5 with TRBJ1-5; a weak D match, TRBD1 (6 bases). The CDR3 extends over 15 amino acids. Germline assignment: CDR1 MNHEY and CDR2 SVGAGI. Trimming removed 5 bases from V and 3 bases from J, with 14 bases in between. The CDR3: CASSPYRQVNQPQHF. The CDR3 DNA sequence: TGTGCCAGCAGTCCATACCGACAGGTCAATCAGCCCCAGCATTTT.